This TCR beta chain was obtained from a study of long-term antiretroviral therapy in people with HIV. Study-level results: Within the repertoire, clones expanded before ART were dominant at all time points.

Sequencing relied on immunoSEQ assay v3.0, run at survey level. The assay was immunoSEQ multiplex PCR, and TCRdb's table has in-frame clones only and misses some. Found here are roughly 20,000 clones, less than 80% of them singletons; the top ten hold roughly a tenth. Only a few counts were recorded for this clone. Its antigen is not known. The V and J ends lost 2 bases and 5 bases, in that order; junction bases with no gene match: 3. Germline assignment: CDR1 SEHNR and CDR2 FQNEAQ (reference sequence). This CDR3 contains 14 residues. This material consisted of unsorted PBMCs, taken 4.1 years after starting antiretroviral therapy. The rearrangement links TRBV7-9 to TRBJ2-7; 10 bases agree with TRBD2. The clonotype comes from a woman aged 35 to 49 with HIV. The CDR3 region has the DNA TGTGCCAGCAGCTTAACTAGCGGGACTGACGAGCAGTACTTC. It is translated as CASSLTSGTDEQYF.